Here is one TCR beta chain with its context. The clone's antigen remains unknown. No base qualities exist here, and no much larger clone lies one base off it. Collaborating institutions collected whole blood in K2EDTA tubes following their own protocols. For TCRbeta analysis, collaborator samples were shipped as frozen whole blood, as isolated PBMCs, or as DNA extracted from either sample type. The data stem from a study of blood T cell repertoires in COVID-19 (TCRdb year 2020). For the wider study: Samples from collaborators originated in the United States, Italy and Spain and spanned both the acute and convalescent phases of COVID-19. The prospective study material was composed of cDNA or gDNA derived from T cells, B-cell-depleted T cells, or PBMCs. The dataset comprised deeply sampled blood TCRbeta repertoires from subjects exposed to, actively infected with, or recovered from COVID-19. The repertoires were made available in a free public database intended to serve as a resource for research on the immune response to SARS-CoV-2. The samples were drawn from two sources: the first 160 participants of the ongoing ImmuneRACE study, and 950 to 1,500 subjects contributed by 6 global collaborators. Nearly every sample came with metadata listing a de-identified subject ID, COVID-19 status, age in years and sex. Where available, HLA class I and class II types were obtained from metadata supplied by the sample provider rather than from assay-based typing.

TCRbeta CDR3 regions were amplified from genomic DNA using the immunoSEQ Assay, a bias-controlled multiplex PCR. The authors processed their data as follows. The number of nucleated cells in each sample was estimated by amplification of reference gene primers within the assay. To quantify the absolute abundance of each unique TCRbeta CDR3 rearrangement, sequence reads were collapsed and filtered. For each sample, productive Simpson clonality was calculated by taking the square root of Simpson's diversity index across productive rearrangements. TCRdb limited this immuneACCESS table to in-frame rearrangements with V and J called. A share of clones is missing; checked studies link under half to unresolved V genes, and the rest is unexplained. V and J calls and clone size come straight from that table; D and trimming were deduced from the DNA. This sample is represented by around 100,000 clones; around 86% of them were singletons. Jointly, the top ten make up about 4.5% of the sample.

There are 13 amino acids in the CDR3, from cysteine to phenylalanine inclusive. The read is trimmed to its CDR3 DNA, 39 bases read in frame from base 1. Trimming removed 7 bases from V and 3 bases from J, leaving 12 bases between the germline ends. Overall results and qualifications from the work: How much clinical and demographic metadata was included differed by source and by participant, and the metadata was provided uncurated.

The sequence is built from TRBV12-3 or TRBV12-4 and TRBJ1-1, with no confident D gene call. This TCR derives from a man aged 40-50 years with acute or convalescent COVID-19. The specimen sequenced was peripheral blood. In nucleotides, the sequence is TGTGCCAGCACAGTAGGACTCTACACTGAAGCTTTCTTT. This encodes CASTVGLYTEAFF.